The clone carrying this T cell receptor (beta chain) was counted between two and nine times. This sample is part of a study of T cell changes during pregnancy in multiple sclerosis. J was trimmed by 8 bases and V by 3 bases; bases with no gene match: 8. CDR1 is LGHNA and CDR2 is YSLEER in the germline V gene. There are 17 residues in the CDR3. The data were produced by immunoSEQ multiplex PCR, yet TCRdb's version contains in-frame clones alone and is incomplete. The sample contains around 55,000 clones, approximately 94% of which appear only once. The receptor comes from a female donor with multiple sclerosis, enrolled in a pregnancy study. The chain is built from TRBV4-3 and TRBJ2-1; 15 bases map to TRBD2. Sequencing used CD8+ T cells from peripheral blood mononuclear cells, obtained in the third trimester of pregnancy. The CDR3 DNA reads as TGCGCCAGCAGCCAGGAAGGACTAGCGGGAGGGCCTCATGAGCAGTTCTTC. The encoded protein is CASSQEGLAGGPHEQFF.